The 17 T cell receptor beta chains below come from one sample, sequenced in a study of T-cell reconstitution after alpha-beta-depleted transplantation in children. Preparation of the TCRbeta library was carried out with unique molecular identifiers. TCRdb itself ran the PCR reads through MiXCR, one entry per CDR3 protein. The sample shows under 850,000 distinct CDR3 sequences, 10% to 15% of them seen only once. Sequencing used PBMCs, obtained before TCRalphabeta/CD19-depleted stem cell transplant. The receptors come from a girl aged 2-10 years with congenital amegakaryocytic thrombocytopenia, due to receive a stem cell transplant.

V usage is TRBV5-1 and J usage is TRBJ2-4; TRBD1 or TRBD2 may be the D gene (5 bases each). There are 19 residues in the CDR3. Per the germline V gene, CDR1 is SGHRS and CDR2 is YFSETQ. Trimming cost V 8 bases and J 0 bases, with 27 bases left between them. CDR3 in amino acids: CASSRSGTAELEAKNIQYF. The CDR3 bases are TGCGCCAGTTCAAGATCCGGGACGGCAGAGCTCGAAGCCAAAAACATTCAGTACTTC.

Ten or more counts support this clonotype. J is TRBJ2-5 and V is TRBV11-1; 11 nucleotides agree with TRBD2. Trimming cost V 3 bases and J 1 base; bases outside gene matches: 10. From germline, CDR1 is SGHAT and CDR2 FQDESV (reference sequence). The CDR3 sequence is 18 residues long. DNA of the CDR3: TGTGCCAGCAGCTTTTCTTCTCGGACTAGCGGGTCCCAAGAGACCCAGTACTTC. Its protein product is CASSFSSRTSGSQETQYF.

This clonotype was found many times. The chain recombines TRBV5-1 with TRBJ2-7; 7 nucleotides line up with TRBD1. V shed 7 bases and J 4 bases; nucleotides not matched to a gene: 14. Germline assignment: CDR1 SGHRS and CDR2 YFSETQ. This CDR3 comprises 15 residues. CDR3 in amino acids: CASYNRGDRVYEQYF. The CDR3 DNA sequence: TGCGCCAGCTACAATCGGGGAGACAGGGTATACGAGCAGTACTTC.

The chain uses TRBV3-1 and TRBJ2-5, with D possibly matching TRBD1 (6 bases). CDR3 size: 15 residues. Germline assignment: CDR1 LGHDT and CDR2 YNNKEL (reference sequence). Trimming left V 2 bases short and J 3 bases short, with 13 bases between. The CDR3 DNA is TGTGCCAGCAGCCAAAACTCGGCAGGGGAAGAGACCCAGTACTTC. Translated, it gives CASSQNSAGEETQYF.

This clonotype was observed many times. This chain uses TRBV20-1 with TRBJ2-7, with TRBD1 identical over 11 bases. Germline V gives CDR1 DFQATT, CDR2 SNEGSKA (reference sequence). The J segment lost 3 bases and the V segment lost 5 bases, leaving 3 bases of the junction unmatched. The CDR3 runs 13 residues. CDR3 loop: CSAGTGGIYEQYF. The DNA of the CDR3 is TGCAGTGCTGGGACAGGGGGGATCTACGAGCAGTACTTC.

V and J are TRBV7-9 and TRBJ2-7; possible D gene TRBD1, 6 bases. Trimming took off 4 bases at V and 5 bases at J, with 21 bases between the two ends. The CDR3 extends over 16 amino acids. Per germline, CDR1 SEHNR and CDR2 FQNEAQ (reference sequence). As DNA, the CDR3 is TGTGCCAGCAGCTCGTACCCACAGGGCCCCGAAAACGAGCAGTACTTC. It is translated as CASSSYPQGPENEQYF.

This clonotype was seen ten or more times. The chain combines TRBV7-2 with TRBJ2-3, with a tentative D call TRBD2 (5 bases). The CDR3 is made up of 14 amino acids. Germline V gene data show CDR1 as SGHTA and CDR2 as FQGNSA. V was cut by 5 bases and J by 6 bases, with 15 bases left in between. The CDR3 nucleotides read TGTGCCAGCAGCCCACCAGAGGGTAGTGATACGCAGTATTTT. It translates to CASSPPEGSDTQYF.

The table lists this clonotype with many counts. The rearrangement joins TRBV29-1 to TRBJ2-7; tentative D call: TRBD1 (5 bases). Germline CDR1 and CDR2: SQVTM and ANQGSEA. The CDR3 totals 13 residues. The V end lost 5 bases, the J end lost 1 base, and 12 bases lay between the germline ends. This chain's CDR3 is CSVYKGASYEQYF. The DNA for the CDR3 is TGCAGCGTTTATAAAGGGGCTTCCTACGAGCAGTACTTC.

This clonotype was seen repeatedly, ten times or more. The chain employs TRBV29-1 and TRBJ1-2; D unresolved. Germline loops: CDR1 SQVTM, CDR2 ANQGSEA. This CDR3 is 12 amino acids long. V lost 2 bases to trimming and J lost 5 bases, with 9 bases between them. The CDR3 loop is CSVEMGVYGYTF. The CDR3 DNA reads TGCAGCGTTGAAATGGGTGTATATGGCTACACCTTC.

At least ten counts were recorded for this clonotype. V is TRBV7-2 and J is TRBJ1-6; D gene uncertain. Trimming pared 1 base from V and 0 bases from J, leaving 10 bases between. There are 17 residues in the CDR3. Looked up from germline, CDR1 is SGHTA and CDR2 is FQGNSA. CDR3: CASSLVFASSYNSPLHF. The CDR3 coding sequence is TGTGCCAGCAGCTTAGTGTTCGCCAGCTCCTATAATTCACCCCTCCACTTT.

This clonotype appeared once. The rearrangement joins TRBV7-2 to TRBJ2-5; 10 nucleotides agree with TRBD2. V lost 5 bases to trimming and J lost 2 bases; unmatched junction nucleotides: 5. Germline-derived CDR1 and CDR2 are SGHTA and FQGNSA. CDR3 length equals 15 residues. Written as DNA, the CDR3 is TGTGCCAGCAGCAGAACTAGCGGGGTACAAGAGACCCAGTACTTC. As protein: CASSRTSGVQETQYF.

This clonotype was counted at least ten times. Here the CDR3 reads CSAPRLAGVQETQYF. CDR3 DNA sequence: TGCAGTGCCCCCCGACTAGCGGGAGTCCAGGAGACCCAGTACTTC. The rearrangement links TRBV20-1 to TRBJ2-5; TRBD2 agrees at 12 bases. Germline V gene lookup returns CDR1 DFQATT and CDR2 SNEGSKA (reference sequence). With V trimmed by 6 bases and J by 5 bases, 10 bases remained unmatched. The CDR3 has 15 residues.

This clonotype was counted many times. The J gene is TRBJ2-5, the V gene TRBV20-1; D uncertain. V lost 3 bases to trimming and J lost 5 bases, with 16 bases between them. Per the germline V gene, CDR1 is DFQATT and CDR2 is SNEGSKA (reference sequence). CDR3 length: 14 amino acids. The chain's CDR3 is CSARKDQGQETQYF. The CDR3 bases are TGCAGTGCTAGGAAGGACCAAGGGCAGGAGACCCAGTACTTC.

This clonotype was seen only a few times. CDR3 sequence: CASSESGRRGIQYF. DNA of the CDR3: TGCGCCAGCAGTGAGTCAGGCAGGAGAGGCATTCAGTACTTC. The chain uses TRBV10-2 and TRBJ2-4; no reliable D call. V was cut by 0 bases and J by 9 bases, with 12 bases left in between. The CDR3 runs 14 residues. Germline V gene data show CDR1 as WSHSY and CDR2 as SAAADI.

This clonotype was seen more than once but under ten times. CDR3 loop: CSAATSALRNEQFF. The CDR3, as DNA: TGCAGTGCCGCTACTTCCGCGCTCCGGAATGAGCAGTTCTTC. The rearrangement uses TRBV20-1 and TRBJ2-1, with D unresolved. Trimming removed 6 bases at V and 7 bases at J, with 19 bases between. The germline gives CDR1 DFQATT, CDR2 SNEGSKA (reference sequence). The CDR3 sequence is 14 residues long.

This clonotype was recorded many times. The V call is TRBV5-1, the J call TRBJ2-1; 7 bases are shared with TRBD2. In germline, CDR1 is SGHRS, CDR2 YFSETQ. The CDR3 length is 16 residues. Unmatched junction bases numbered 12, after V lost 4 bases and J lost 5 bases. Here the CDR3 reads CASSVEGPSGNNEQFF. DNA of the CDR3: TGCGCCAGCAGCGTGGAGGGGCCTAGCGGAAACAATGAGCAGTTCTTC.

This clonotype showed up many times. The chain combines TRBV12-3 or TRBV12-4 with TRBJ2-5; D is undetermined. The CDR3 is 14 amino acids. Trimming removed 2 bases from V and 0 bases from J, with 7 bases in between. The DNA of the CDR3 is TGTGCCAGCAGTTTAAGCTTCTACCAAGAGACCCAGTACTTC. It yields the protein CASSLSFYQETQYF.